This entry lists 27 T cell receptor beta chains sequenced from one sample in a study of cytomegalovirus exposure and HLA in healthy donors. The PCR employed 60 Vbeta primers together with 13 Jbeta primers. Sequencing was performed with immunoSEQ multiplex PCR; in TCRdb, only in-frame clones are kept and a portion is missing. The table has some 120,000 clones, 77% seen once. The sequenced sample was PBMCs. The receptors come from a human donor in good health.

CDR3 region: CASSPISNTYNEQFF. The CDR3 coding sequence is TGCGCCAGCAGCCCGATCAGTAACACATACAATGAGCAGTTCTTC. The V call is TRBV5-1, the J call TRBJ2-1; the D is unclear. This CDR3 spans 15 amino acids. Between the trimmed V and J ends, which lost 4 bases and 4 bases, there was a span of 15 bases. Germline V lookup: CDR1 SGHRS, CDR2 YFSETQ.

V gene TRBV6-5 combines with J gene TRBJ1-3; D remains ambiguous. The germline V gene encodes CDR1 MNHEY and CDR2 SVGAGI. The CDR3 runs 14 residues. Trimming left V 2 bases short and J 3 bases short, with 8 bases between. Written as DNA, the CDR3 is TGTGCCAGCAGTTACGATCACATTGGAAACACCATATATTTT. This translates into CASSYDHIGNTIYF.

The table lists this clone with a count of one. The V gene is TRBV19, the J gene TRBJ1-1; 9 nucleotides line up with TRBD1. In germline, CDR1 is LNHDA, CDR2 SQIVND (reference sequence). This CDR3 is built from 14 residues. Trimming removed 7 bases from V and 5 bases from J; junction bases left unmatched: 8. This CDR3 reads CASTTWGQGTEAFF. In nucleotides, the CDR3 is TGTGCCAGTACCACGTGGGGACAGGGTACTGAAGCTTTCTTT.

The J gene is TRBJ2-1, the V gene TRBV19; D is perhaps TRBD2 (12 bases). V gave up 4 bases and J gave up 5 bases, with 27 bases separating them. Germline CDR1 reads LNHDA; CDR2 reads SQIVND (reference sequence). CDR3 length: 19 residues. The CDR3 region has the DNA TGTGCCAGTAGTAAGGACAGGGGGCTAGCGGGAGGGCCACACAATGAGCAGTTCTTC. Translation gives CASSKDRGLAGGPHNEQFF.

The chain carries TRBV19 and TRBJ2-7, with D unclear. CDR1 is LNHDA, CDR2 SQIVND, per germline (reference sequence). This CDR3 is 12 amino acids long. Trimming removed 1 base at V and 3 bases at J, with 4 bases between. The CDR3 nucleotides read TGTGCCAGTAGTATAGGTAACTACGAGCAGTACTTC. The encoded protein is CASSIGNYEQYF.

This clone has just a few counts. J is TRBJ2-7 and V is TRBV18, with 9 bases fitting TRBD1. The CDR3 sequence is 14 residues long. V shed 2 bases and J 5 bases; nucleotides not matched to a gene: 4. Germline CDR1 and CDR2: KGHSH and LQKENI. The CDR3 region has the DNA TGTGCCAGCTCACCAGGGACAGGGTTACACGAGCAGTACTTC. This sequence encodes CASSPGTGLHEQYF.

This clone was seen a few times. CDR3 loop: CASSSPGQKPNYGYTF. The CDR3, as DNA: TGTGCCAGCAGTTCACCGGGACAGAAACCTAACTATGGCTACACCTTC. V and J are TRBV28 and TRBJ1-2; 7 nucleotides align to TRBD1. The germline V gene encodes CDR1 MDHEN and CDR2 SYDVKM. The CDR3 sequence is 16 residues long. V lost 4 bases, J lost 0 bases, and 8 bases stayed unmatched.

In this sample, this clone turned up once. The chain carries TRBV27 and TRBJ2-1; 11 bases agree with TRBD2. Germline V gives CDR1 MNHEY, CDR2 SMNVEV (reference sequence). V dropped 3 bases and J dropped 9; count of bases not matched to a gene: 13. The CDR3 is 17 amino acids. The CDR3 reads CASSFHPLAGESFEQFF. CDR3 coding DNA: TGTGCCAGCAGTTTTCATCCACTAGCGGGAGAATCTTTTGAGCAGTTCTTC.

The CDR3 DNA follows: TGTGCCAGCAGCTTAGCGGACAGGGGAAGCTCTGGAAACACCATATATTTT. Protein product: CASSLADRGSSGNTIYF. The chain is built from TRBV11-3 and TRBJ1-3; 9 positions match TRBD1. V lost 1 base and J lost 0; bases outside the gene matches: 4. Looked up from germline, CDR1 is SGHNT and CDR2 is YENEEA. The CDR3 consists of 17 residues.

This chain links TRBV27 with TRBJ2-7; D remains ambiguous. CDR1 MNHEY and CDR2 SMNVEV come from the germline V gene (reference sequence). The length of the CDR3 is 14 residues. The ends were cut back, 2 bases at V and 0 bases at J, with 8 bases in the middle. The DNA for the CDR3 is TGTGCCAGCAGTTTACAATCGGGCTCCTACGAGCAGTACTTC. It translates to CASSLQSGSYEQYF.

V gene TRBV5-6 combines with J gene TRBJ2-5; 8 bases line up with TRBD1. The J call may be wrong; the DNA end is better matched by TRBJ2-7. The CDR3 has 13 residues. Germline values: CDR1 SGHDT, CDR2 YYEEEE. CDR3 loop: CASFGTGGYEQYF. DNA of the CDR3: TGTGCCAGCTTTGGGACAGGAGGGTACGAGCAGTACTTC.

This chain joins TRBV7-9 and TRBJ2-7, with 10 bases matching TRBD1. The germline gives CDR1 SEHNR, CDR2 FQNEAQ (reference sequence). CDR3 length: 15 residues. The J segment lost 3 bases and the V segment lost 4 bases, leaving 6 bases of the junction unmatched. In nucleotides, the CDR3 is TGTGCCAGCAGCTACCCGGGACAGGGGATCTACGAGCAGTACTTC. Its protein is CASSYPGQGIYEQYF.

V usage is TRBV7-9 and J usage is TRBJ2-2; TRBD2 aligns across 8 bases. CDR3 length: 15 amino acids. The V gene end was trimmed by 5 bases and the J gene end by 4 bases; junction bases not matched to a gene: 6. Germline CDR1 SEHNR, CDR2 FQNEAQ (reference sequence). CDR3 sequence reads: CASSTSGGATGELFF. CDR3 nucleotide sequence: TGTGCCAGCAGCACCTCGGGGGGGGCCACCGGGGAGCTGTTTTTT.

V usage is TRBV27 and J usage is TRBJ2-2, with 7 bases fitting TRBD1. The CDR3 runs to 16 residues. Germline-derived CDR1 and CDR2 are MNHEY and SMNVEV (reference sequence). Trimming removed 2 bases from V and 0 bases from J; junction bases left unmatched: 3. The CDR3 region has the DNA TGTGCCAGCAGTTTACCCCAGGGGGCGAACACCGGGGAGCTGTTTTTT. As protein: CASSLPQGANTGELFF.

This clone came up a few times. The chain has TRBV7-9 and TRBJ2-7, with 7 bases aligning to TRBD1. CDR3 length: 15 residues. Germline V gene data show CDR1 as SEHNR and CDR2 as FQNEAQ (reference sequence). Trimming took 3 bases from V and 2 from J; bases not matched to a gene: 7. For the CDR3, the DNA is TGTGCCAGCAGCTTCTGGAGACAGGGCACCTACGAGCAGTACTTC. It specifies CASSFWRQGTYEQYF.

The V call is TRBV7-8, the J call TRBJ1-1, with 7 nucleotides matching TRBD1. Germline V gives CDR1 SGHVS, CDR2 FQNEAQ. This CDR3 comprises 15 residues. With 5 bases clipped from V and 4 bases from J, the junction kept 10 bases outside the gene matches. CDR3 coding DNA: TGTGCCAGCAGCCAAAGGTCCGGGGACAGCACTGAAGCTTTCTTT. Encoded protein: CASSQRSGDSTEAFF.

This clone was recorded only once. V is TRBV29-1 and J is TRBJ2-3; perhaps TRBD2 as D (5 bases). Germline V CDR1 and CDR2: SQVTM, ANQGSEA. Trimming removed 0 bases from V and 0 bases from J, with 16 bases in between. The CDR3 consists of 17 residues. The CDR3 protein is CSVEDLYPSGSTDTQYF. The CDR3 bases are TGCAGCGTTGAAGACCTCTACCCGTCGGGGAGCACAGATACGCAGTATTTT.

The rearrangement links TRBV15 to TRBJ1-1; maybe TRBD1 (6 bases). Per germline, CDR1 LNHNV and CDR2 YYDKDF (reference sequence). The CDR3 runs 16 residues. Trimming stripped 5 bases from V and 0 bases from J, with 16 bases between. In DNA form, the CDR3 reads TGTGCCACCAGCGTTGGGACAAAGGTTTTGAACACTGAAGCTTTCTTT. It is translated as CATSVGTKVLNTEAFF.

V and J are TRBV7-9 and TRBJ1-2, with 9 bases fitting TRBD1. The CDR3 runs to 14 residues. The V gene end was trimmed by 6 bases and the J gene end by 3 bases; junction bases not matched to a gene: 5. Per the germline V gene, CDR1 is SEHNR and CDR2 is FQNEAQ (reference sequence). The DNA for the CDR3 is TGTGCCAGCAGACGTACAGGGGGCGACTATGGCTACACCTTC. This codes for CASRRTGGDYGYTF.

This clone has only a few counts. The genes are TRBV5-1 and TRBJ2-7; a weak D match, TRBD2 (6 bases). Between the trimmed V and J ends, which lost 0 bases and 3 bases, there was a span of 13 bases. This CDR3 has 15 residues. CDR1 is SGHRS and CDR2 is YFSETQ in the germline V gene. CDR3 bases: TGCGCCAGCAGCTTGGGACCGGGAGCTAACTACGAGCAGTACTTC. Translating gives CASSLGPGANYEQYF.

The rearrangement links TRBV28 to TRBJ1-1, with a possible D match to TRBD1 (5 bases). CDR1 is MDHEN and CDR2 is SYDVKM in the germline V gene. This CDR3 is built from 14 residues. V gave up 6 bases and J gave up 5 bases, with 16 bases separating them. CDR3 residues: CASSRGRFETEAFF. The CDR3 region has the DNA TGTGCCAGCAGCCGGGGGAGGTTTGAGACTGAAGCTTTCTTT.

This chain links TRBV29-1 with TRBJ2-7; D might be TRBD1 (5 bases). V was pared by 7 bases and J by 4 bases, with 23 bases between. The germline V gene encodes CDR1 SQVTM and CDR2 ANQGSEA. This CDR3 spans 15 amino acids. The CDR3 loop is CSALGVDSVDYEQYF. CDR3 DNA sequence: TGCAGCGCCCTTGGGGTAGACAGCGTAGATTACGAGCAGTACTTC.

The CDR3 DNA sequence: TGTGCCAGCAGTGAAATCCCAGGGGGCTATAGCAATCAGCCCCAGCATTTT. It codes for CASSEIPGGYSNQPQHF. The chain uses TRBV6-1 and TRBJ1-5; 8 nucleotides agree with TRBD1. The length of the CDR3 is 17 residues. Germline assignment: CDR1 MNHNS and CDR2 SASEGT. The V segment lost 2 bases and the J segment 0 bases; nucleotides outside the gene matches: 6.

In DNA form, the CDR3 reads TGCGCCAGCAGTCTTGGACTAGCGGGAGATACGGGAGAGACCCAGTACTTC. It encodes CASSLGLAGDTGETQYF. This chain links TRBV10-2 with TRBJ2-5; 13 bases are a match to TRBD2. The germline gives CDR1 WSHSY, CDR2 SAAADI. The CDR3 has 17 residues. V was clipped by 5 bases and J by 4 bases; unmatched bases: 10.

The chain uses TRBV11-3 and TRBJ2-2; 14 bases align to TRBD2. This CDR3 has 16 residues. Trimming cost V 4 bases and J 4 bases; bases outside gene matches: 2. Germline loops: CDR1 SGHNT, CDR2 YENEEA. The CDR3 bases are TGTGCCAGCAGCTCTGGACTAGCGGGGGGCACCGGGGAGCTGTTTTTT. Encoded protein: CASSSGLAGGTGELFF.

The V call is TRBV7-2, the J call TRBJ1-2; D not resolved. The CDR3 loop spans 13 amino acids. Trimming took off 5 bases at V and 4 bases at J, with 11 bases between the two ends. The germline gives CDR1 SGHTA, CDR2 FQGNSA. CDR3 DNA sequence: TGTGCCAGCAGCCGACGCTTAGCCTATGGCTACACCTTC. Protein product: CASSRRLAYGYTF.

This clone was detected once. This sequence joins TRBV7-9 and TRBJ2-5; TRBD2 matches 11 bases. The DNA end lines up better with TRBJ2-7; the J call may be wrong. There are 18 residues in the CDR3. Germline V CDR1 and CDR2: SEHNR, FQNEAQ (reference sequence). CDR3 loop: CASSLAGLAVPDLYEQYF. In DNA form, the CDR3 reads TGTGCCAGCAGCTTAGCGGGACTAGCGGTTCCCGATCTCTACGAGCAGTACTTC.